This TCR gamma chain emerged from a study of gamma-delta chains in newborns, infants, children (dated by TCRdb to about 2019). Study-wide context: According to the title of the study, polyclonal expansion of innate gammadelta T cells immediately after birth is driven by microbial exposure. The study investigated how microbial exposure shaped innate gammadelta T cell populations in human newborns immediately after birth.

Clipping removes 0 bases from V and 4 bases from J, with 6 as the unmatched junction base count. CDR1 GITISATS and CDR2 ISYDGTV were looked up in the germline V gene (reference sequence). Reading from cysteine to phenylalanine, the CDR3 counts 18 amino acids. Of all the DNA, just the CDR3 is kept, 54 bases in frame from base 1. The sample was run on an Illumina MiSeq. TCRdb called clones afresh from the public reads with CATT; identical DNA rows were later merged. The sample table shows more than 2,500 gamma-chain clones, and more than 25% are seen once. Roughly 20% of the sample comes from the top ten. In its sample, this clone was seen a few times. The antigen this receptor binds is unknown. No much larger clonotype is one base removed from it; base qualities were not supplied.

Recombination joined TRGV9 with TRGJP. The clonotype was recovered from a child who was a newborn, infant or young child, either healthy, febrile or measles-vaccinated (not recorded which). The sample taken for sequencing was blood. CDR3 protein: CALWEVQNQELGKKIKVF. The nucleotide sequence reads TGTGCCTTGTGGGAGGTGCAAAACCAAGAGTTGGGCAAAAAAATCAAGGTATTT.